The present T cell receptor beta chain was sequenced within a study of T cells expressing NK-cell markers. General study points: Leadership of the CD3+CD56-NKG2C+ fraction also belonged to these clonotypes in several donors. Expanded clones of NKG2C+ T cells had an unclear HCMV specificity.

A remark on this clonotype: Its matching antigen is unknown.

Germline assignment: CDR1 SGHVS and CDR2 FNYEAQ. CDR3 length equals 14 residues. The TCR beta cDNA came from 5'RACE template switching with UMIs. After re-calling the 5' RACE reads, TCRdb lists one entry per CDR3 protein, DNA absent. The specimen's table records 500,000 to 600,000 distinct CDR3 sequences. The chain recombines TRBV7-6 with TRBJ2-1; TCRdb indicates TRBD1, and absent DNA this call remains unverified. This receptor was obtained from a man between 18 and 29 years old in good health. Sample: blood T cells: a sorted CD56 or NKG2C T cell subset, CD4+ or CD8+ T cells, or bulk PBMC T cells (not recorded which). The CDR3 region is CASSSSGTDNEQFF.